This T cell receptor (beta chain) stems from a study of T cell changes during pregnancy in multiple sclerosis. Produced via immunoSEQ multiplex PCR; TCRdb's table is partial and in-frame only. The sample consists of 65,000 to 85,000 clones, over 85% of them appearing once. CDR1 is MNHEY, CDR2 SVGAGI, per germline. The CDR3 is 15 amino acids. The J segment lost 2 bases and the V segment lost 7 bases, leaving 7 bases of the junction unmatched. The sequence was obtained from a female donor with multiple sclerosis, enrolled in a pregnancy study. The genes are TRBV6-5 and TRBJ2-7; 11 bases map to TRBD1. Sequences were derived from CD4+ T cells from peripheral blood mononuclear cells, sampled after pregnancy. The CDR3 region has the DNA TGTGCCAGCAAAATCGGGACAGGGGGGACCTACGAGCAGTACTTC. Residues: CASKIGTGGTYEQYF.